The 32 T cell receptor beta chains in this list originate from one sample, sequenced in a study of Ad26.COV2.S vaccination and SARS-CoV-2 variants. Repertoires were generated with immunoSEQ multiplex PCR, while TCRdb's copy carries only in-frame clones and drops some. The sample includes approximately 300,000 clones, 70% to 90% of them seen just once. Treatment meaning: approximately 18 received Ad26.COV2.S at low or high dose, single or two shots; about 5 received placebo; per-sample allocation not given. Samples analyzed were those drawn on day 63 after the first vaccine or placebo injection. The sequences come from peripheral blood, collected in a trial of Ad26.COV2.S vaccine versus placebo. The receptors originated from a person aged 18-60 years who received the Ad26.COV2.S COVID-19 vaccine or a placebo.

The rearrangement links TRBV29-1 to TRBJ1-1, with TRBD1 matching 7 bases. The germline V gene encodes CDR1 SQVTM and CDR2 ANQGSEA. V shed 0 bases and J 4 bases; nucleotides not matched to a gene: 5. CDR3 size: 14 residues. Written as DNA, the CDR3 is TGCAGCGTTGAAGAAAACCCAGGGGGCACTGAAGCTTTCTTT. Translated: CSVEENPGGTEAFF.

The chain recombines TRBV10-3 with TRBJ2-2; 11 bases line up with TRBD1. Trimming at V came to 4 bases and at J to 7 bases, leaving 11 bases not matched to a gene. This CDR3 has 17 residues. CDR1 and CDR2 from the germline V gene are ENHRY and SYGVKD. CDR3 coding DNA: TGTGCCATCAGTGCAAAGGGGGGACAGGGGGTTATCGGGGAGCTGTTTTTT. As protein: CAISAKGGQGVIGELFF.

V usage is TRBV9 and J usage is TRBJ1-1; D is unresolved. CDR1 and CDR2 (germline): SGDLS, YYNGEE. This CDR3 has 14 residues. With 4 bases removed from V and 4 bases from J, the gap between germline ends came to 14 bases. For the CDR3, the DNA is TGTGCCAGCAGCACAAGGAGAGAAAGCACTGAAGCTTTCTTT. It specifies CASSTRRESTEAFF.

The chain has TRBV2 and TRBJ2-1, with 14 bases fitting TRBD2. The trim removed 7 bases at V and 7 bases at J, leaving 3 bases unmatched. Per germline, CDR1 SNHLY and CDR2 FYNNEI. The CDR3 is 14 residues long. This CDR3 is CASTTSGGANEQFF. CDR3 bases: TGTGCCAGCACGACTAGCGGGGGGGCTAATGAGCAGTTCTTC.

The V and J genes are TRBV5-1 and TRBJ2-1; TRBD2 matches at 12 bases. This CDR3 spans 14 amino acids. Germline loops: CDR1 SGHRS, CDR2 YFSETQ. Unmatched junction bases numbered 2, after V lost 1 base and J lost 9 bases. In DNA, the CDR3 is TGCGCCAGCAGCTTGTTACTAGCGGGGGGTGAGCAGTTCTTC. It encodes CASSLLLAGGEQFF.

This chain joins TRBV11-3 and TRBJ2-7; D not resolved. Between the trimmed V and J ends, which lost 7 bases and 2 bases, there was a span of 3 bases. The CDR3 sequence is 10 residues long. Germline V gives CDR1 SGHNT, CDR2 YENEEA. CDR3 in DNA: TGTGCCAGCACCCCCTACGAGCAGTACTTC. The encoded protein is CASTPYEQYF.

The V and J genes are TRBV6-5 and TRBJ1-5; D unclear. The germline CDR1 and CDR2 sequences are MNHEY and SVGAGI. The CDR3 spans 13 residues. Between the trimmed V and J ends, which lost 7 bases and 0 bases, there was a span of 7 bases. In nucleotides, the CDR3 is TGTGCCAGCATCCTAGCTAGCAATCAGCCCCAGCATTTT. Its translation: CASILASNQPQHF.

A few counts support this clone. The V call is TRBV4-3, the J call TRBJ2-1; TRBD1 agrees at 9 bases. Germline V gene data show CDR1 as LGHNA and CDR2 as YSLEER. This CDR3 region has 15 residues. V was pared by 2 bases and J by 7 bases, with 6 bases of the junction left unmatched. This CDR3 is CASSQYRDRANEQFF. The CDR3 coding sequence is TGCGCCAGCAGCCAATACCGGGACAGGGCTAATGAGCAGTTCTTC.

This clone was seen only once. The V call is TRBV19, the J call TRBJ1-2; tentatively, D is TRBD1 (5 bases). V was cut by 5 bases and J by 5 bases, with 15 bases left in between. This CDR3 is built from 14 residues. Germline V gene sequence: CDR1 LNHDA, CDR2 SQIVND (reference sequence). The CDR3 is CASSRTGQMYGYTF. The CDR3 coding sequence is TGTGCCAGTAGTCGCACAGGCCAAATGTATGGCTACACCTTC.

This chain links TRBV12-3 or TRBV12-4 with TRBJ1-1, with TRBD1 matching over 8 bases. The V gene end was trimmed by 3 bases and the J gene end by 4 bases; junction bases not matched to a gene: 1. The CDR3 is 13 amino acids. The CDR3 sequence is CASSLDRATEAFF. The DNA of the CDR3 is TGTGCCAGCAGTTTGGACAGGGCCACTGAAGCTTTCTTT.

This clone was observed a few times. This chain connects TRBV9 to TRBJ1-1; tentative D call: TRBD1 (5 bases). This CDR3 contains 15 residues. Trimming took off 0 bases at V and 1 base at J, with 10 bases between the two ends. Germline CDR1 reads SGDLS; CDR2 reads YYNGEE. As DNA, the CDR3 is TGTGCCAGCAGCGTAGAGGCAGGGAAGAACACTGAAGCTTTCTTT. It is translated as CASSVEAGKNTEAFF.

The CDR3 loop reads CASSSPTGDFSGNTIYF. In DNA, the CDR3 is TGCGCCAGCAGCTCTCCGACAGGGGACTTCTCTGGAAACACCATATATTTT. The chain employs TRBV5-1 and TRBJ1-3; 8 bases line up with TRBD1. CDR3 length equals 17 residues. Germline trimming cut 3 bases from V and 0 bases from J; bases unmatched to any gene: 8. CDR1 is SGHRS, CDR2 YFSETQ, per germline.

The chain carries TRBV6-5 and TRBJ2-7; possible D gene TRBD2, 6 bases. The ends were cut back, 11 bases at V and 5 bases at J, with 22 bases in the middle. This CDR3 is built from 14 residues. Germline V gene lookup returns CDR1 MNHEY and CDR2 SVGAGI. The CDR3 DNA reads TGTGCCTGTACCCCTAGCGTTTCGTCTGACGAGCAGTACTTC. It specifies CACTPSVSSDEQYF.

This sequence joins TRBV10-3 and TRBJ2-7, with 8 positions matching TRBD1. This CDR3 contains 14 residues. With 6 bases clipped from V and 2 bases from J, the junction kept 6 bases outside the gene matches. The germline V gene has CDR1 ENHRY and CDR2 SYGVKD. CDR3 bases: TGTGCCATCAGCCGGGACAGGCCCACCTACGAGCAGTACTTC. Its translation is CAISRDRPTYEQYF.

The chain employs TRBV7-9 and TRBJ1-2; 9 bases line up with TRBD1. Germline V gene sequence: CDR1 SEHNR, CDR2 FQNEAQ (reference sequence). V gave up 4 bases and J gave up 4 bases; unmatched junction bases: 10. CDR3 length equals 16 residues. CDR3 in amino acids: CASSSHRGLFGYGYTF. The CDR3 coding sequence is TGTGCCAGCAGCTCCCACAGGGGGCTGTTTGGCTATGGCTACACCTTC.

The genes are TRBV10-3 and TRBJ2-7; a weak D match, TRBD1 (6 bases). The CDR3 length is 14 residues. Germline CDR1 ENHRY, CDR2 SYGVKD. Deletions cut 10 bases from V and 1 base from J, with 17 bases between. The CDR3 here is CATQRSDSSYEQYF. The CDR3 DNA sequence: TGTGCCACCCAGCGCTCGGACAGTTCCTACGAGCAGTACTTC.

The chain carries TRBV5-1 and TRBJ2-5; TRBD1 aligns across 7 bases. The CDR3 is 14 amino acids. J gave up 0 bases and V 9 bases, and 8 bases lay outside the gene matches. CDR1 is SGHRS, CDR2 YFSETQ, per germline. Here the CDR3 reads CATRQGQYQETQYF. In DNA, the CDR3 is TGCGCCACAAGACAGGGCCAATACCAAGAGACCCAGTACTTC.

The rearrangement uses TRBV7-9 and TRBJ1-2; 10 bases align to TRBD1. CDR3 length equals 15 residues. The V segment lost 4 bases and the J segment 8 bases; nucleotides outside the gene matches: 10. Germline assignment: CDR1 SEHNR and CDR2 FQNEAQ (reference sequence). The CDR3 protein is CASSSDRGRAGGYTF. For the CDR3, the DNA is TGTGCCAGCAGCTCTGACAGGGGGCGAGCAGGCGGCTACACCTTC.

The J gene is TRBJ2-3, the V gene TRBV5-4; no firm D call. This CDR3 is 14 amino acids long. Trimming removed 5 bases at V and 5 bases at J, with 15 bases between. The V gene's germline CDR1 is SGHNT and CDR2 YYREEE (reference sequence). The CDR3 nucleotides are TGTGCCAGCAGACCCCCGGACGACCAAGATACGCAGTATTTT. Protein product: CASRPPDDQDTQYF.

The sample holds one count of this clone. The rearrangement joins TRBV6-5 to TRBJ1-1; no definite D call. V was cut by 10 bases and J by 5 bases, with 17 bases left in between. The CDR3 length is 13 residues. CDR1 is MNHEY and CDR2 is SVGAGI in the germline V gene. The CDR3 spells CAIINEGTTEAFF. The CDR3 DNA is TGTGCCATCATAAATGAGGGTACGACTGAAGCTTTCTTT.

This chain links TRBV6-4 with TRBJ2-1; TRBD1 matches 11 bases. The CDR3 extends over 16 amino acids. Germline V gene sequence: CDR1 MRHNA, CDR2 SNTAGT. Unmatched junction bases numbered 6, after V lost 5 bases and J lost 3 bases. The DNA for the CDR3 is TGTGCCAGCAGTAAAACCGGGACAGGGGGCTACAATGAGCAGTTCTTC. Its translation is CASSKTGTGGYNEQFF.

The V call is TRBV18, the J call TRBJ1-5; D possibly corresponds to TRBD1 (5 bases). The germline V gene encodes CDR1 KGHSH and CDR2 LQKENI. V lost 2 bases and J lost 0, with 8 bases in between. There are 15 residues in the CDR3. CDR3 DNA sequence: TGTGCCAGCTCACCAGTACAGGCTAGCAATCAGCCCCAGCATTTT. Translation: CASSPVQASNQPQHF. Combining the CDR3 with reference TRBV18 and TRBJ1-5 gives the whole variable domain NAGVMQNPRHLVRRRGQEARLRCSPMKGHSHVYWYRQLPEEGLKFMVYLQKENIIDESGMPKERFSAEFPKEGPSILRIQQVVRGDSAAYFCASSPVQASNQPQHFGDGTRLSIL.

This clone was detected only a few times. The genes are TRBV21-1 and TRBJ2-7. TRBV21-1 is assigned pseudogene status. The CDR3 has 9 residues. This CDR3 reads CASSTERYF. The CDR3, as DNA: TGTGCCAGCAGCACGGAACGGTACTTC.

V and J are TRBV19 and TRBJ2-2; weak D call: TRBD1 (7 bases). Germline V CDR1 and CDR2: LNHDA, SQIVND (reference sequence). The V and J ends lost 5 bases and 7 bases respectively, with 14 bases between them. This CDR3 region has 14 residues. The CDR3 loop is CASSQGGHGGELFF. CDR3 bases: TGTGCCAGTAGTCAGGGGGGCCATGGCGGGGAGCTGTTTTTT.

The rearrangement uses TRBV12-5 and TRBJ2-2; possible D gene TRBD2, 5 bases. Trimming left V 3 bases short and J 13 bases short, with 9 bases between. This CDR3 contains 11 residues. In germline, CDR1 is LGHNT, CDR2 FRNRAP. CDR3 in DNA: TGTGCTAGTGGTTTAGGAGGTGTGCTGTTTTTT. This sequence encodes CASGLGGVLFF.

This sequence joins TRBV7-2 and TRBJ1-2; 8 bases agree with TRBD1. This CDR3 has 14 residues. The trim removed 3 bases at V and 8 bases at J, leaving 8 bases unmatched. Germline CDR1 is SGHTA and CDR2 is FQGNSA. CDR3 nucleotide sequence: TGTGCCAGCAGCTTGACAGACAGGGGCCTAGGCTACACCTTC. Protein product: CASSLTDRGLGYTF.

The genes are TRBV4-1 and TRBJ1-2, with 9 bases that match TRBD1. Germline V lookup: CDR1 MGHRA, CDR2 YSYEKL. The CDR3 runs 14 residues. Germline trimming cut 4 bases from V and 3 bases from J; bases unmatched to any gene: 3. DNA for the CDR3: TGCGCCAGCAGCCGGGACAGGGCGGACTATGGCTACACCTTC. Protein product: CASSRDRADYGYTF.

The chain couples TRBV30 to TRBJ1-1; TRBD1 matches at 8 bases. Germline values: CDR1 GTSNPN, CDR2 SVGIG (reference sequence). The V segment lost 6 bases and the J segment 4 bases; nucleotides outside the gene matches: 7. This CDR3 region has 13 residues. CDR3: CACTTGGSTEAFF. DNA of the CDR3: TGTGCCTGTACCACAGGGGGGAGCACTGAAGCTTTCTTT.

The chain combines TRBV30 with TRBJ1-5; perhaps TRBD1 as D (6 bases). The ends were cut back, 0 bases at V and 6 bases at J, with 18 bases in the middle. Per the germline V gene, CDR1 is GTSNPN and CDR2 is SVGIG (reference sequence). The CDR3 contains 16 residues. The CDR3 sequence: CAWSVRGTGNVQPQHF. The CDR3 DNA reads TGTGCCTGGAGTGTACGCGGCACAGGGAATGTTCAGCCCCAGCATTTT.

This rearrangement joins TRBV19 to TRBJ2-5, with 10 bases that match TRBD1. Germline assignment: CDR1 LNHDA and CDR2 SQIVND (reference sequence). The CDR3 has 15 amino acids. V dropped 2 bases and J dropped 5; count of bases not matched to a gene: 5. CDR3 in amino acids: CASSIPGQGRETQYF. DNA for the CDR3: TGTGCCAGTAGTATACCGGGACAGGGGAGGGAGACCCAGTACTTC.

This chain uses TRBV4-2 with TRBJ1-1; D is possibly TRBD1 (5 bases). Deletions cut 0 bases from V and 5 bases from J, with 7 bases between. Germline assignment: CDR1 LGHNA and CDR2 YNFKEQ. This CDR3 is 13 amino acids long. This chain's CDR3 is CASSQDGATEAFF. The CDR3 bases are TGTGCCAGCAGCCAAGATGGGGCGACTGAAGCTTTCTTT.

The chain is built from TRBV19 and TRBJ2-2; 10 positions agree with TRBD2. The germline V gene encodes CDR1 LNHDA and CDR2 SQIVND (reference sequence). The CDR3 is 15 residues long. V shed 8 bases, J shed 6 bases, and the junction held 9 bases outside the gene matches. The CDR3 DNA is TGTGCCAGTTGGAGGCCAGCGGGGGGGTCCGGGGAGCTGTTTTTT. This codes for CASWRPAGGSGELFF.